This T cell receptor (beta chain) was observed in a study of early T cells in non-severe SARS-CoV-2 infection. Study at large: Sequencing used unsorted whole-blood bulk RNA, so chains lack pairing.

Study-wide points: The VDJdb matching leaned toward anti-spike CD8 responses and overlooked private and CD4 specificities.

As for this clonotype: The antigen is undetermined.

Unique molecular identifiers were added to individual cDNA molecules. TCRdb independently ran MiXCR on the 5' RACE reads; one entry per CDR3 protein. The sample gives 55,000 to 75,000 distinct CDR3 sequences, more than 8.5% of which show up once; around 15% is in the top ten. Germline assignment: CDR1 LGHNA and CDR2 YNFKEQ. V dropped 0 bases and J dropped 2; count of bases not matched to a gene: 7. The CDR3 spans 18 residues. This receptor was identified in an adult who was a healthcare worker with PCR-confirmed SARS-CoV-2 infection or an uninfected control (not recorded which). The sequencing used whole blood, collected at baseline. The chain joins TRBV4-2 to TRBJ1-3; 10 bases map to TRBD1. The DNA for the CDR3 is TGTGCCAGCAGCCAAGATCCGGGGACAGGGGTCCCTGGAAACACCATATATTTT. It is translated as CASSQDPGTGVPGNTIYF.